The entry that follows covers one T cell receptor beta chain sequence. Its specificity is not known. V was trimmed by 1 base and J by 2 bases, leaving 7 bases between them. This CDR3 contains 14 residues. Germline lookup yields CDR1 PRHDT and CDR2 FYEKMQ (reference sequence). This specimen comes from a study of beta chain features in type 1 diabetes. Overall study context: Patient and healthy donor groups were alike in age, gender and cell yields.

Each donor gave one heparinised blood draw averaging roughly 100 mL. Every isolated RNA sample was fully reverse transcribed, so sequencing captured expressed TCRB transcripts. This table comes from immunoSEQ multiplex PCR, and its TCRdb copy is limited to in-frame clones, with some not included. Here the sample spans under 250,000 clones, less than 35% being singletons. Study-level findings and limits: Across patients, naive, central memory and Treg TCRB repertoires exhibited apparently greater similarity than was observed across healthy donors.

Sequenced input: central memory CD4+ T cells from blood. V gene TRBV13 combines with J gene TRBJ2-3; no definite D call. This TCR came from a man aged 25-45 years in good health. In DNA form, the CDR3 reads TGTGCCAGCAGCTTAGTAGCAGTCACAGATACGCAGTATTTT. This gives the protein CASSLVAVTDTQYF.